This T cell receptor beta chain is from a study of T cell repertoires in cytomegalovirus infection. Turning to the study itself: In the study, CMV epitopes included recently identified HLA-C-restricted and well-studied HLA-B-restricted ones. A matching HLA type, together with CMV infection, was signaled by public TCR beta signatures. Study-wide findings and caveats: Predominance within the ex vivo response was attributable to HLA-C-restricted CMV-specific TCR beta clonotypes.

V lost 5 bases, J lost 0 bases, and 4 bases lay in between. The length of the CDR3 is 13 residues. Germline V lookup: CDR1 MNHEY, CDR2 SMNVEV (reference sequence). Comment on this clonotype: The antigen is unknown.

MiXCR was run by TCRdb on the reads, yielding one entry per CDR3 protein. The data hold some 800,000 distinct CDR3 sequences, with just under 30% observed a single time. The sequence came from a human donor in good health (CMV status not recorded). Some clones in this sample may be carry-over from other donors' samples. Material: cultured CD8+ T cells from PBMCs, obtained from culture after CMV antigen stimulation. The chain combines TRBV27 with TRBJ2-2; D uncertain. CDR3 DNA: TGTGCCAGCAGTACTACGAACACCGGGGAGCTGTTTTTT. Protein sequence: CASSTTNTGELFF.